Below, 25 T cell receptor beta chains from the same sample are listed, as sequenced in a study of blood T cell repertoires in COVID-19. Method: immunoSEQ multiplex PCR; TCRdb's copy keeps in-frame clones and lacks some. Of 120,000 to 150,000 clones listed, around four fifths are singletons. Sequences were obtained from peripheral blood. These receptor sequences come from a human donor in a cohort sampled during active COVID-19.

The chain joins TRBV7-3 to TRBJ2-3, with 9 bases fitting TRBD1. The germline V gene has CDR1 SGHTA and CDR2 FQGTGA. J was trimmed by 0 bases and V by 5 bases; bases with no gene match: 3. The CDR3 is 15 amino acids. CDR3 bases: TGTGCCAGCAGCATCGACAGGGGGAGCACAGATACGCAGTATTTT. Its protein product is CASSIDRGSTDTQYF.

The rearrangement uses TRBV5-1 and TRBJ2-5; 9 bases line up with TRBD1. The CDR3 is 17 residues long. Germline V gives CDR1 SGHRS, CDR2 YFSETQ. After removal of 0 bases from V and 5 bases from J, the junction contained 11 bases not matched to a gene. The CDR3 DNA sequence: TGCGCCAGCAGCTTGGCCATACAGGGGGCGCTGGGGGAGACCCAGTACTTC. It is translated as CASSLAIQGALGETQYF. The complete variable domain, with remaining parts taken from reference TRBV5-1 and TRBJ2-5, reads KAGVTQTPRYLIKTRGQQVTLSCSPISGHRSVSWYQQTPGQGLQFLFEYFSETQRNKGNFPGRFSGRQFSNSRSEMNVSTLELGDSALYLCASSLAIQGALGETQYFGPGTRLLVL.

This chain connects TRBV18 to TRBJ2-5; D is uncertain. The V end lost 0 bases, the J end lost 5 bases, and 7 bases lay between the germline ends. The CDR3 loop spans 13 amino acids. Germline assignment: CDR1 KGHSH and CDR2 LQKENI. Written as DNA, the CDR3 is TGTGCCAGCTCACCACCGAACAGTGAGACCCAGTACTTC. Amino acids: CASSPPNSETQYF.

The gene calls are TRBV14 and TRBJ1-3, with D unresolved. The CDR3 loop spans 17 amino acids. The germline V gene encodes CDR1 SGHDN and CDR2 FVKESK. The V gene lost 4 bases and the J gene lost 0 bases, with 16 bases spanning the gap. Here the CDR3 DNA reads TGTGCCAGCAGCCCCTGGACTCAGCCCCCCTCTGGAAACACCATATATTTT. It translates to CASSPWTQPPSGNTIYF.

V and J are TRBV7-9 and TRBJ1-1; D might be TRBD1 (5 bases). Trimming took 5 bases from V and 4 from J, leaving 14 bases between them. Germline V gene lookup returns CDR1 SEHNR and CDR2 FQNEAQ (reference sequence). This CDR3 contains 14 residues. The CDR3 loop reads CASSQVAQGTEAFF. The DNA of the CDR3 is TGTGCCAGCAGCCAGGTCGCTCAGGGCACTGAAGCTTTCTTT.

The CDR3 sequence: CASSQSSGKTEAFF. The CDR3, as DNA: TGCGCCAGCAGTCAATCGTCGGGTAAGACTGAAGCTTTCTTT. This chain uses TRBV23-1 with TRBJ1-1, with D uncertain. TRBV23-1 is noted as an ORF with a role that remains uncertain. The CDR3 contains 14 residues. Trimming stripped 0 bases from V and 5 bases from J, with 10 bases between.

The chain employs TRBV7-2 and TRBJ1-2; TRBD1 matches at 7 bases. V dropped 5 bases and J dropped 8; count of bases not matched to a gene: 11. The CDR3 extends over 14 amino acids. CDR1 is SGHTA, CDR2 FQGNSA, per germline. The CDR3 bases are TGTGCCAGCAGCCCTCAGAAGGGGGCGGAGGGCTACACCTTC. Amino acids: CASSPQKGAEGYTF. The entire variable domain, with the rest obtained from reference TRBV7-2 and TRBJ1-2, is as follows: GAGVSQSPSNKVTEKGKDVELRCDPISGHTALYWYRQSLGQGLEFLIYFQGNSAPDKSGLPSDRFSAERTGGSVSTLTIQRTQQEDSAVYLCASSPQKGAEGYTFGSGTRLTVV.

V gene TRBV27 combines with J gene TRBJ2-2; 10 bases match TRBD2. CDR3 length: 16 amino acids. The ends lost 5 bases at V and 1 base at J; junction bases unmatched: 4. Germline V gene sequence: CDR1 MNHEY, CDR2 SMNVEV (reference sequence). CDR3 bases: TGTGCCAGCAGTCCCCGGACTAGCGGGAACACCGGGGAGCTGTTTTTT. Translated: CASSPRTSGNTGELFF.

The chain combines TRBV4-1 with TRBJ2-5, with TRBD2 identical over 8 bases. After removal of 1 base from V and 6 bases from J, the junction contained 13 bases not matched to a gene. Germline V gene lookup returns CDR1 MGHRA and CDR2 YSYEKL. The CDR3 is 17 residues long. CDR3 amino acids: CASSQATAGGVGKTQYF. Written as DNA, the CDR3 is TGCGCCAGCAGCCAAGCCACCGCGGGAGGTGTTGGAAAGACCCAGTACTTC.

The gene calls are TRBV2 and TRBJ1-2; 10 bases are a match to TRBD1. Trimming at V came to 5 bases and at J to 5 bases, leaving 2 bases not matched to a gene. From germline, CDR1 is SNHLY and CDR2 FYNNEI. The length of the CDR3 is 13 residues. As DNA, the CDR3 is TGTGCCAGCAGTCCGGGACAGGGGTATGGCTACACCTTC. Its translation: CASSPGQGYGYTF.

Written as DNA, the CDR3 is TGCGCCAGCAGCCCGGGACAGGGGGCCCATCAGCCCCAGCATTTT. Amino acids: CASSPGQGAHQPQHF. J is TRBJ1-5 and V is TRBV5-1, with 12 bases identical to TRBD1. Germline values: CDR1 SGHRS, CDR2 YFSETQ. This CDR3 region has 15 residues. V was clipped by 4 bases and J by 5 bases; unmatched bases: 4.

The CDR3 bases are TGTGCCAGCAGCCATTGGCGGGAGGACACCGGGGAGCTGTTTTTT. This encodes CASSHWREDTGELFF. The chain links TRBV3-1 (or the pseudogene TRBV3-2) to TRBJ2-2; TRBD2 matches 8 bases. Unmatched junction bases numbered 3, after V lost 3 bases and J lost 3 bases. This CDR3 contains 15 residues. Germline CDR1 and CDR2: LGHDT and YNNKEL (reference sequence).

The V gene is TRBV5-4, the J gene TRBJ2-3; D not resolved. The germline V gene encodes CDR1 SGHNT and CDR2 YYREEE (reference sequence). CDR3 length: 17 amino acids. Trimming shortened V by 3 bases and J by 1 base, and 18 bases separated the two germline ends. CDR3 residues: CASSSMNTWSGTDTQYF. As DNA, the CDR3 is TGTGCCAGCAGCTCAATGAACACCTGGTCTGGCACAGATACGCAGTATTTT.

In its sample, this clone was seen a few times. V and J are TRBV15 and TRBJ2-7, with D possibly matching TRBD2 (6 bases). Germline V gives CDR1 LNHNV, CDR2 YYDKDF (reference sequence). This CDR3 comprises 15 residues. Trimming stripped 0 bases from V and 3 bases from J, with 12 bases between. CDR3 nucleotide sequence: TGTGCCACCAGCAGAGATCGGGGACTGCGCTACGAGCAGTACTTC. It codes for CATSRDRGLRYEQYF.

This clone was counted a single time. CDR3 region: CASSKREGVLAFF. CDR3 in DNA: TGTGCCAGCAGCAAAAGAGAGGGGGTTTTGGCTTTCTTT. The rearrangement joins TRBV21-1 to TRBJ1-1; no DNA check was done on the table's D call, TRBD1. TRBV21-1 is listed as a pseudogene. This CDR3 spans 13 amino acids.

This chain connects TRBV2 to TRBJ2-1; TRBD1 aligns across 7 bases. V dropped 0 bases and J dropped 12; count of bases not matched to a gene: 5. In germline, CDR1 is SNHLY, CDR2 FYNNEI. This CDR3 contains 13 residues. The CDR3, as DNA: TGTGCCAGCAGTGAAGCGAGGGGGCCAGGGCAGTTCTTC. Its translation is CASSEARGPGQFF.

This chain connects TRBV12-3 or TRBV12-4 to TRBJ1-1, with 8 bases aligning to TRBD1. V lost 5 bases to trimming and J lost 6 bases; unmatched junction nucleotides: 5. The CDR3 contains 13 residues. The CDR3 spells CASSRLQGAEAFF. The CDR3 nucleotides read TGTGCCAGCAGTCGACTACAGGGGGCTGAAGCTTTCTTT.

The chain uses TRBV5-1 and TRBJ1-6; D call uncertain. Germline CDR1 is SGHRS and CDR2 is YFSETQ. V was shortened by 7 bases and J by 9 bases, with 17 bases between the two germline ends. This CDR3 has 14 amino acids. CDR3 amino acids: CASSTWEGSSPLHF. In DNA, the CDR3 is TGCGCCAGCTCAACTTGGGAGGGTAGTTCACCCCTCCACTTT.

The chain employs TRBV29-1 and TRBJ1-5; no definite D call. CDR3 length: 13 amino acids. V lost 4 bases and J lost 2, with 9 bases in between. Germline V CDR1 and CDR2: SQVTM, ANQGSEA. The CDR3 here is CSVAGDGNQPQHF. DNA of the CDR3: TGCAGCGTTGCAGGCGACGGCAATCAGCCCCAGCATTTT. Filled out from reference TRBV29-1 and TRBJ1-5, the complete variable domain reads SAVISQKPSRDICQRGTSLTIQCQVDSQVTMMFWYRQQPGQSLTLIATANQGSEATYESGFVIDKFPISRPNLTFSTLTVSNMSPEDSSIYLCSVAGDGNQPQHFGDGTRLSIL.

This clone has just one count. In DNA, the CDR3 is TGTGCCAGTAGAACCACAGGGGTGAGCAATCAGCCCCAGCATTTT. Encoded protein: CASRTTGVSNQPQHF. The rearrangement uses TRBV19 and TRBJ1-5; 7 bases align to TRBD1. V was pared by 6 bases and J by 1 base, with 6 bases of the junction left unmatched. This CDR3 comprises 15 residues. Germline V lookup: CDR1 LNHDA, CDR2 SQIVND (reference sequence).

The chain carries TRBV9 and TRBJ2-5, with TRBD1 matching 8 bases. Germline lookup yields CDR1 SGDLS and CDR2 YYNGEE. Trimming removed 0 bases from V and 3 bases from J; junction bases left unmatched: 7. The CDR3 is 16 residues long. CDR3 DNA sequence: TGTGCCAGCAGCGTAGGGGACAGGCCAGAGGAAGAGACCCAGTACTTC. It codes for CASSVGDRPEEETQYF.

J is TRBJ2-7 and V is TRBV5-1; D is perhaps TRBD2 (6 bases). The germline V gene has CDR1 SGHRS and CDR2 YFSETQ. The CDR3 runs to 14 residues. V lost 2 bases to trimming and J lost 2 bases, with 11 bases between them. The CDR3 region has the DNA TGCGCCAGCAGCTTTAGCGGCCCCGCCTACGAGCAGTACTTC. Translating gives CASSFSGPAYEQYF.

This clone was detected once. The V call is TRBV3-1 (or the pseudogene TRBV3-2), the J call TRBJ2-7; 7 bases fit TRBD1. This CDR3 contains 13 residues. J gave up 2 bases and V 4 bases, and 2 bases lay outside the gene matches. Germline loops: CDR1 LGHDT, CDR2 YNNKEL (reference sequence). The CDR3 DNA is TGTGCCAGCAGCCGGGACAGAACCTACGAGCAGTACTTC. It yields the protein CASSRDRTYEQYF.

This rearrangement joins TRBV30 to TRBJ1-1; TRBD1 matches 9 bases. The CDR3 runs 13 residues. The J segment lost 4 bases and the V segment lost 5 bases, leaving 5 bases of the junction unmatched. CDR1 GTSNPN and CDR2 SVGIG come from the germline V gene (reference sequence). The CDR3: CAWSGQGSTEAFF. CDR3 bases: TGTGCCTGGTCGGGACAGGGAAGCACTGAAGCTTTCTTT.

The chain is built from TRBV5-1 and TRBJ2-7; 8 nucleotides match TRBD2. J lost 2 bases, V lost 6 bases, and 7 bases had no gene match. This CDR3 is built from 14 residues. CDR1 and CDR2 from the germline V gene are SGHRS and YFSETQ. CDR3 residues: CASTEGLEPYEQYF. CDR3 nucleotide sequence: TGCGCCAGCACCGAGGGACTAGAACCCTACGAGCAGTACTTC.